The rows below give T cell receptor beta chains drawn from one sample of a study of blood T cell repertoires in COVID-19. TCRdb's copy holds only in-frame clones and misses some; the assay was immunoSEQ multiplex PCR. The table shows 150,000 to 200,000 clones, with roughly 86% occurring only once. The sample consisted of peripheral blood. These TCRs come from a man aged 35-49 years with active or convalescent COVID-19. Both conserved end residues are part of each CDR3. Size is omitted from some rows. Given values are once, few, many or a class for expanded clones.

>TRBV6-5|.|TRBJ2-7
CASSLGQVFNEQYF
>TRBV11-2|.|TRBJ2-3
CASTATSGGPTDTQYF
>TRBV27|.|TRBJ2-1
CASSYSGLNEQFF
>TRBV5-1|.|TRBJ2-6
CASSLAPGQGSGANVLTF
>TRBV7-9|.|TRBJ2-3
CASSRSGGGDTQYF
>TRBV5-4|.|TRBJ2-5
CASSLVGVQGETQYF
>TRBV7-9|few|TRBJ2-7
CASSLVGPDEQYF
>TRBV25-1|.|TRBJ2-7
CASTGSYEQYF
>TRBV12-3/TRBV12-4|.|TRBJ1-2
CASSSTGARGYTF
>TRBV5-1|.|TRBJ1-2
CASSAPGGGHAYGYTF
>TRBV28|.|TRBJ2-2
CACLSSGNTGELFF
>TRBV28|.|TRBJ2-7
CASTFLGGLAYEQYF
>TRBV4-1|.|TRBJ1-4
CASSQVVRRANEKLFF
>TRBV11-3|.|TRBJ2-1
CASSAGRGGNEQFF
>TRBV28|few|TRBJ1-1
CASTEAPGTEAFF
>TRBV6-5|.|TRBJ2-3
CASSLDRGGTDTQYF
>TRBV4-2|.|TRBJ2-7
CASSQLAGDSTEEQYF
>TRBV5-1|few|TRBJ1-2
CASSLALANYGYTF
>TRBV28|.|TRBJ2-2
CASTPGGGNTGELFF
>TRBV11-2|.|TRBJ2-3
CASSRQGAITDTQYF
>TRBV7-2|.|TRBJ1-5
CASSFHPGQPQHF
>TRBV7-2|few|TRBJ1-2
CASSPFFDRGGSNYGYTF
>TRBV12-3/TRBV12-4|.|TRBJ2-2
CASSLSSGELFF
>TRBV5-6|.|TRBJ2-5
CASSSDRRETQYF
>TRBV12-5|.|TRBJ1-3
CASGQSTGRFGNTIYF
>TRBV15|.|TRBJ2-7
CATSRDPGQSYEQYF
>TRBV10-3|.|TRBJ2-3
CAVQGRRTDTQYF
>TRBV6-5|.|TRBJ2-1
CASRVKAGEQFF
>TRBV28|.|TRBJ2-3
CASSPIDRVYTDTQYF
>TRBV28|.|TRBJ1-4
CASRSTGGPNEKLFF
>TRBV30|.|TRBJ2-1
CAWALAGGSNEQFF
>TRBV5-1|.|TRBJ1-1
CASSSGMNTEAFF
>TRBV11-3|.|TRBJ2-3
CASSPWASGGALADTQYF
>TRBV19|.|TRBJ2-3
CASSIRTSTDTQYF
>TRBV2|.|TRBJ2-2
CARETGVNTGELFF
>TRBV11-3|few|TRBJ1-1
CASSSREGSNTEAFF
>TRBV18|.|TRBJ2-5
CASSPVAGGQETQYF
>TRBV29-1|.|TRBJ2-1
CSGSQGSSYNEQFF
>TRBV15|.|TRBJ2-2
CATSSGGGDGELFF
>TRBV12-3/TRBV12-4|.|TRBJ1-5
CASKQGNQPQHF
>TRBV10-3|.|TRBJ2-5
CAISDAGGLKETQYF
>TRBV19|.|TRBJ1-6
CASSLALSPLHF
>TRBV28|.|TRBJ1-2
CASSLGQYGYTF
>TRBV4-2|.|TRBJ1-2
CASSQGTGQTYGYTF
>TRBV7-9|.|TRBJ2-7
CASSYGQSYEQYF
>TRBV28|once|TRBJ1-4
CASSALGQNNEKLFF
>TRBV28|.|TRBJ2-5
CASSLEGAKQETQYF
>TRBV24-1|.|TRBJ2-5
CATSGTGSDPETQYF
>TRBV7-2|.|TRBJ1-3
CASSIQGVGNTIYF
>TRBV25-1|.|TRBJ1-2
CASSEGGEGGYGYTF